This T cell receptor (beta chain) was obtained from a study of cytomegalovirus exposure and HLA in healthy donors. Whole-study context: A preliminary data release comprised roughly 85 million unique TCRs obtained from HLA-typed donors. General observations from the study: A later analysis showed that HLA-associated TCR beta chains had undergone more clonal expansion than equally common others. Confirmation was obtained in vitro that a few CMV-associated chains are specific for CMV antigens.

As concerns this clone: As yet, its antigen is unknown.

Primers: 60 Vbeta forward and 13 Jbeta reverse. TCRdb keeps only in-frame clones here, not all; method: immunoSEQ multiplex PCR. The sample holds around 160,000 clones, roughly 76% seen once. The TCR comes from a human donor in good health. Sequencing was performed on PBMCs.

Written as DNA, the CDR3 is TGTGCCAGCAATGATGATAGGACTAGCGGGGGTAACACAGATACGCAGTATTTT. Translated: CASNDDRTSGGNTDTQYF. V is TRBV27 and J is TRBJ2-3, with 13 bases aligning to TRBD2. The trim removed 7 bases at V and 2 bases at J, leaving 12 bases unmatched. The CDR3 is 18 amino acids. Germline V gene lookup returns CDR1 MNHEY and CDR2 SMNVEV (reference sequence).